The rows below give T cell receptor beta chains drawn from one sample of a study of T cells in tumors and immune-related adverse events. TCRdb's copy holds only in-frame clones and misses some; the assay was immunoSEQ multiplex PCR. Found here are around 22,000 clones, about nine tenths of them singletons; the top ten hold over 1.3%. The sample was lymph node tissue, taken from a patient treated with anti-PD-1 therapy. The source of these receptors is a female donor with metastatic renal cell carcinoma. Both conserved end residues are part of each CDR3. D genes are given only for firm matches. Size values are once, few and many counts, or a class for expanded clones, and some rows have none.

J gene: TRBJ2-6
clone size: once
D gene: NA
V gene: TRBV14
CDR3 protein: CASSHGSSGANVLTF
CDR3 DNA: TGTGCCAGCAGCCACGGAAGCTCTGGGGCCAACGTCCTGACTTTC

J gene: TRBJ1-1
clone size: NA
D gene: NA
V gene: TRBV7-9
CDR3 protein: CASSLMRGDTEAFF
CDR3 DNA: TGTGCCAGCAGCTTAATGAGGGGGGACACTGAAGCTTTCTTT

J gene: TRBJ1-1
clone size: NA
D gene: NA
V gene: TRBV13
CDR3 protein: CASSLGLGIRPTEAFF
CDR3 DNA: TGTGCCAGCAGCTTAGGCCTGGGGATTCGTCCAACTGAAGCTTTCTTT

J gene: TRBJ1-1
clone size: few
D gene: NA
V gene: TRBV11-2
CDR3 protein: CASSLVTLNTEAFF
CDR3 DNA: TGTGCCAGCAGCTTAGTCACCCTAAACACTGAAGCTTTCTTT

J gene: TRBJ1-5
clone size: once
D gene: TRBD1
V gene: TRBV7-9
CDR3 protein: CASSPGTANQPQHF
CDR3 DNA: TGTGCCAGCAGCCCCGGGACAGCAAATCAGCCCCAGCATTTT

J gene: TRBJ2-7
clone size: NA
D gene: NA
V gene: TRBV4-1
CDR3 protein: CASSHPAPQPPYEQYF
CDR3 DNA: TGCGCCAGCAGCCACCCGGCCCCTCAGCCTCCCTACGAGCAGTACTTC

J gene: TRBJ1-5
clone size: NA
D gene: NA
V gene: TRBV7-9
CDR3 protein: CASSMGSNQPQHF
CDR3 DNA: TGTGCCAGCAGCATGGGGAGCAATCAACCCCAGCATTTT

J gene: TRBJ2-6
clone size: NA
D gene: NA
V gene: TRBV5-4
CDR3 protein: CASKVGSSNSGANVLTF
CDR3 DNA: TGTGCCAGCAAGGTTGGCAGCTCCAATTCTGGGGCCAACGTCCTGACTTTC

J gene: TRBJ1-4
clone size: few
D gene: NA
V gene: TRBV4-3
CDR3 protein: CASSQAPGVAREKLFF
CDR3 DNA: TGCGCCAGCAGCCAAGCTCCAGGGGTCGCACGGGAAAAACTGTTTTTT

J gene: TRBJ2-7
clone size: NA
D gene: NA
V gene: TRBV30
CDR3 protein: CAMRNRDRGSEQYF
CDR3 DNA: TGTGCCATGCGTAACCGGGATCGAGGGTCCGAGCAGTACTTC

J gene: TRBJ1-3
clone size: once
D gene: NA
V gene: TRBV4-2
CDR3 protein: CASSQVNIGSGNTIYF
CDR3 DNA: TGTGCCAGCAGCCAAGTTAATATAGGGTCTGGAAACACCATATATTTT

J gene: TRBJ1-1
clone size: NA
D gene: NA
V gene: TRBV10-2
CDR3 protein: CASSESKGPDTEAFF
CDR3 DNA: TGCGCCAGCAGTGAGTCGAAAGGGCCTGACACTGAAGCTTTCTTT

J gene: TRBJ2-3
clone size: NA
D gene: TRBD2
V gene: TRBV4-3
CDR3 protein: CASSQDLSGGIFTDTQYF
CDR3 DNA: TGCGCCAGCAGCCAAGATCTTAGCGGGGGGATCTTCACAGATACGCAGTATTTT

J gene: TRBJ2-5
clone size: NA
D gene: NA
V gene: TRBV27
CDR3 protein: CASSYHGSGTQYF
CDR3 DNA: TGTGCCAGCAGTTACCACGGGAGTGGGACCCAGTACTTC

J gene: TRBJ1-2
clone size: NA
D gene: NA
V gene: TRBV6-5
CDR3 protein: CASNPGGQVYGYTF
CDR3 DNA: TGTGCCAGCAACCCCGGGGGGCAGGTATATGGCTACACCTTC

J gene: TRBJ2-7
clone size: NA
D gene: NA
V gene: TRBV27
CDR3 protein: CASSPRKGWYEQYF
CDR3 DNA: TGTGCCAGCAGTCCCCGGAAGGGATGGTACGAGCAGTACTTC

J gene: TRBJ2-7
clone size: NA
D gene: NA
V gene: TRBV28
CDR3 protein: CASSLWSRGNEQYF
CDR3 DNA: TGTGCCAGCAGTTTATGGTCGAGGGGAAACGAGCAGTACTTC